In this sample, the clone carrying this T cell receptor beta chain turned up a few times. Its matching antigen is unknown. J was trimmed by 6 bases and V by 0 bases; bases with no gene match: 3. There are 15 residues in the CDR3. CDR1 is SGHDN and CDR2 is FVKESK in the germline V gene. The TCR beta CDR3 regions underwent amplification using RNA transcripts as the source. Initially, a first-round RT-PCR of the TCR CDR3 employed the HTBI primer set. TCRdb analysed the multiplex PCR reads with MiXCR anew, one entry per CDR3 protein. Of approximately 640,000 distinct CDR3 sequences in the sample, 15% to 20% were seen once. Using more than 7.5 ml of fresh peripheral blood, PBMCs were prepared. This sample was taken from a study of T cells in Graves' hyperthyroidism and ophthalmopathy. Study results and limitations: Blood also carried most thyroid clonotypes expanded above 0.001.

The clonotype comes from a woman in her twenties or thirties with Graves' hyperthyroidism. The specimen sequenced was blood. The chain carries TRBV14 and TRBJ2-3, with TRBD2 matching over 10 bases. CDR3 sequence: CASSQDQAGGDTQYF. CDR3 in DNA: TGTGCCAGCAGCCAAGATCAAGCGGGAGGGGATACGCAGTATTTT. The full variable domain, completed using reference TRBV14 and TRBJ2-3, is EAGVTQFPSHSVIEKGQTVTLRCDPISGHDNLYWYRRVMGKEIKFLLHFVKESKQDESGMPNNRFLAERTGGTYSTLKVQPAELEDSGVYFCASSQDQAGGDTQYFGPGTRLTVL.